The 29 T cell receptor beta chains in this list originate from one sample, sequenced in a study of cytomegalovirus exposure and HLA in healthy donors. 60 Vbeta and 13 Jbeta primers were used in PCR. Profiling relied on immunoSEQ multiplex PCR, and the TCRdb table lists in-frame clones only, not all of them. The data contain around 93,000 clones, 82% of them seen just once; the ten biggest clones take up around 3.8%. The sequenced sample was PBMCs. These receptors all come from a man between 45 and 60 years old in good health and CMV-seronegative.

The V and J genes are TRBV6-5 and TRBJ1-2; D uncertain. Trimming took off 10 bases at V and 4 bases at J, with 19 bases between the two ends. The CDR3 covers 14 residues. The germline V gene has CDR1 MNHEY and CDR2 SVGAGI. CDR3 DNA: TGTGCCACCACCCGTGGGAGGGCCCCCTATGGCTACACCTTC. It yields the protein CATTRGRAPYGYTF.

J is TRBJ2-5 and V is TRBV9; TRBD1 matches at 7 bases. CDR1 is SGDLS and CDR2 is YYNGEE in the germline V gene. V shed 2 bases and J 4 bases; nucleotides not matched to a gene: 8. The CDR3 spans 15 residues. The CDR3 sequence: CASSVRGQVPETQYF. As DNA, the CDR3 is TGTGCCAGCAGCGTTCGAGGACAGGTTCCAGAGACCCAGTACTTC.

V usage is TRBV11-2 and J usage is TRBJ2-7; 7 bases map to TRBD2. CDR3 length equals 14 residues. With 1 base clipped from V and 2 bases from J, the junction kept 2 bases outside the gene matches. CDR1 SGHAT and CDR2 FQNNGV come from the germline V gene. The CDR3 DNA reads TGTGCCAGCAGCTTAGCGGGAGGAGCCTACGAGCAGTACTTC. Translating it yields CASSLAGGAYEQYF.

This rearrangement joins TRBV7-2 to TRBJ2-1; TRBD2 matches at 13 bases. V shed 5 bases, J shed 8 bases, and the junction held 12 bases outside the gene matches. Germline assignment: CDR1 SGHTA and CDR2 FQGNSA. The length of the CDR3 is 17 residues. For the CDR3, the DNA is TGTGCCAGCAGCAGGAGGGTGACTAGCGGGAGGAGCTATGAGCAGTTCTTC. Translation gives CASSRRVTSGRSYEQFF.

The chain employs TRBV15 and TRBJ2-7; 7 bases map to TRBD2. Trimming cost V 3 bases and J 5 bases; bases outside gene matches: 10. The V gene's germline CDR1 is LNHNV and CDR2 YYDKDF (reference sequence). The CDR3 contains 15 residues. In DNA, the CDR3 is TGTGCCACCAGCAGCAGTGGGGGGGTCAGGGACGAGCAGTACTTC. It encodes CATSSSGGVRDEQYF.

The rearrangement joins TRBV9 to TRBJ2-7; 11 bases align to TRBD2. The CDR3 has 14 amino acids. Germline-derived CDR1 and CDR2 are SGDLS and YYNGEE. The V and J ends lost 4 bases and 3 bases, in that order; junction bases with no gene match: 3. The CDR3 reads CASSPGTSGYEQYF. The CDR3 DNA follows: TGTGCCAGCAGCCCGGGGACTAGCGGCTACGAGCAGTACTTC.

V is TRBV30 and J is TRBJ2-6, with D possibly being TRBD1 (6 bases). Trimming shortened V by 3 bases and J by 3 bases, and 24 bases separated the two germline ends. The CDR3 length is 19 residues. From germline, CDR1 is GTSNPN and CDR2 SVGIG (reference sequence). The CDR3 DNA reads TGTGCCTGGAGGTCCTCCCCGGGACACACTCTCGGTGGGGCCAACGTCCTGACTTTC. Its translation: CAWRSSPGHTLGGANVLTF.

The genes are TRBV6-5 and TRBJ2-5, with 8 bases aligning to TRBD2. This CDR3 comprises 14 residues. CDR1 and CDR2 from the germline V gene are MNHEY and SVGAGI. The V segment lost 8 bases and the J segment 2 bases; nucleotides outside the gene matches: 7. The CDR3 region has the DNA TGTGCCAGCCCACCGGGGGGGGAGCAAGAGACCCAGTACTTC. Translated, it gives CASPPGGEQETQYF.

This clone was counted only a few times. The genes are TRBV9 and TRBJ2-3; 9 bases line up with TRBD1. The CDR3 runs 16 residues. J was trimmed by 5 bases and V by 1 base; bases with no gene match: 8. Germline V gene data show CDR1 as SGDLS and CDR2 as YYNGEE. CDR3 protein: CASSVNGDRARDTQYF. CDR3 coding DNA: TGTGCCAGCAGCGTAAATGGGGACAGGGCAAGAGATACGCAGTATTTT.

This clone occurred a few times. J is TRBJ2-3 and V is TRBV10-3; D is uncertain. This CDR3 has 13 amino acids. V lost 9 bases and J 2 bases, leaving 12 bases between the germline ends. The germline V gene has CDR1 ENHRY and CDR2 SYGVKD. The CDR3 DNA sequence: TGTGCCATTGGCCACCCCCTCACAGATACGCAGTATTTT. Translating it yields CAIGHPLTDTQYF.

The chain is built from TRBV6-6 and TRBJ2-1; D remains ambiguous. The CDR3 loop spans 14 amino acids. Between the trimmed V and J ends, which lost 7 bases and 1 base, there was a span of 11 bases. CDR1 is MNHNY and CDR2 is SVGAGI in the germline V gene (reference sequence). The CDR3 loop is CASIAGGSYNEQFF. The CDR3 DNA follows: TGTGCCAGCATCGCCGGCGGTTCCTACAATGAGCAGTTCTTC.

This clone has a handful of counts. The rearrangement joins TRBV7-3 to TRBJ1-3, with D maybe TRBD1 (6 bases). The ends were cut back, 3 bases at V and 8 bases at J, with 11 bases in the middle. Germline CDR1 is SGHTA and CDR2 is FQGTGA. The CDR3 length is 13 residues. CDR3 DNA: TGTGCCAGCAGCTTGGGCAGGGGAGACACCATATATTTT. It yields the protein CASSLGRGDTIYF.

The chain has TRBV15 and TRBJ1-3; 8 bases agree with TRBD1. In germline, CDR1 is LNHNV, CDR2 YYDKDF (reference sequence). The CDR3 spans 14 residues. The ends lost 9 bases at V and 2 bases at J; junction bases unmatched: 6. The CDR3 region has the DNA TGTGCCACGACAGGGGTCATCGCTGGAAACACCATATATTTT. Amino acid sequence: CATTGVIAGNTIYF.

The V call is TRBV28, the J call TRBJ1-6; maybe TRBD1 (5 bases). The CDR3 length is 17 residues. From germline, CDR1 is MDHEN and CDR2 SYDVKM. Deletions cut 5 bases from V and 2 bases from J, with 16 bases between. The CDR3 DNA sequence: TGTGCCAGCAGTACCCTGGGGGGGGACCCCTATAATTCACCCCTCCACTTT. The encoded protein is CASSTLGGDPYNSPLHF.

This clone has more than one count but fewer than ten. The CDR3 DNA reads as TGTGCCAGCGCCCAGGGAGGGCAAGAGACCCAGTACTTC. The encoded protein is CASAQGGQETQYF. This chain connects TRBV2 to TRBJ2-5, with 7 positions matching TRBD2. The germline CDR1 and CDR2 sequences are SNHLY and FYNNEI. Trimming took 8 bases from V and 2 from J; bases not matched to a gene: 5. The CDR3 consists of 13 residues.

The chain uses TRBV29-1 and TRBJ1-6; perhaps TRBD1 as D (5 bases). V gave up 7 bases and J gave up 3 bases, with 13 bases separating them. The CDR3 runs to 14 residues. Germline V gene sequence: CDR1 SQVTM, CDR2 ANQGSEA. The CDR3 nucleotides read TGCAGCGCCCGGACATTGGACTATAATTCACCCCTCCACTTT. This gives the protein CSARTLDYNSPLHF.

This CDR3 reads CASSVQGSNEKLFF. As DNA, the CDR3 is TGTGCCAGCAGCGTTCAGGGCTCGAATGAAAAACTGTTTTTT. The chain uses TRBV9 and TRBJ1-4, with a possible D match to TRBD1 (5 bases). The germline V gene has CDR1 SGDLS and CDR2 YYNGEE. Between the trimmed V and J ends, which lost 2 bases and 5 bases, there was a span of 10 bases. CDR3 length equals 14 residues. The variable domain in full, completed from reference TRBV9 and TRBJ1-4, reads DSGVTQTPKHLITATGQRVTLRCSPRSGDLSVYWYQQSLDQGLQFLIQYYNGEERAKGNILERFSAQQFPDLHSELNLSSLELGDSALYFCASSVQGSNEKLFFGSGTQLSVL.

V and J are TRBV29-1 and TRBJ1-2; D is possibly TRBD1 (6 bases). V shed 2 bases and J shed 4 bases, with 8 bases lying between them. CDR1 and CDR2 (germline): SQVTM, ANQGSEA. The CDR3 consists of 12 residues. The CDR3 sequence: CSVERGGYGYTF. The DNA of the CDR3 is TGCAGCGTTGAAAGGGGGGGCTATGGCTACACCTTC. The full variable domain, rest sourced from reference TRBV29-1 and TRBJ1-2, is SAVISQKPSRDICQRGTSLTIQCQVDSQVTMMFWYRQQPGQSLTLIATANQGSEATYESGFVIDKFPISRPNLTFSTLTVSNMSPEDSSIYLCSVERGGYGYTFGSGTRLTVV.

This chain connects TRBV30 to TRBJ1-1; a weak D match, TRBD1 (5 bases). The V and J ends lost 5 bases and 11 bases respectively, with 21 bases between them. Germline-derived CDR1 and CDR2 are GTSNPN and SVGIG (reference sequence). The CDR3 spans 13 residues. In nucleotides, the CDR3 is TGTGCCTGGGTTCGGACACCCCGAGCGAGGGCTTTCTTT. Its translation is CAWVRTPRARAFF.

This chain uses TRBV29-1 with TRBJ1-2, with 7 bases lining up with TRBD1. The length of the CDR3 is 18 residues. V gave up 1 base and J gave up 1 base; unmatched junction bases: 15. The germline gives CDR1 SQVTM, CDR2 ANQGSEA. DNA for the CDR3: TGCAGCGTTGAAGGGAAAGGTCCCAGACAGGGATTTAACTATGGCTACACCTTC. Protein: CSVEGKGPRQGFNYGYTF.

This chain uses TRBV19 with TRBJ1-3; perhaps TRBD1 as D (5 bases). The V gene's germline CDR1 is LNHDA and CDR2 SQIVND (reference sequence). This CDR3 is 16 amino acids long. Trimming took off 7 bases at V and 0 bases at J, with 16 bases between the two ends. CDR3 DNA sequence: TGTGCCAGTACAACCGCCCAGGGCCTCTCTGGAAACACCATATATTTT. The encoded protein is CASTTAQGLSGNTIYF.

V usage is TRBV4-1 and J usage is TRBJ2-1; TRBD1 matches at 7 bases. Germline trimming cut 4 bases from V and 3 bases from J; bases unmatched to any gene: 9. Germline V gene data show CDR1 as MGHRA and CDR2 as YSYEKL. The CDR3 covers 16 residues. CDR3 in amino acids: CASSPQTGTVYNEQFF. CDR3 DNA sequence: TGCGCCAGCAGCCCCCAGACCGGGACAGTCTACAATGAGCAGTTCTTC.

V usage is TRBV19 and J usage is TRBJ2-2; a weak D match, TRBD2 (6 bases). This CDR3 region has 15 residues. V dropped 5 bases and J dropped 1 base, with 11 bases sitting between them. The germline V gene encodes CDR1 LNHDA and CDR2 SQIVND (reference sequence). CDR3 sequence reads: CASSPRRENTGELFF. Written as DNA, the CDR3 is TGTGCCAGTAGTCCAAGGAGGGAGAACACCGGGGAGCTGTTTTTT.

The chain couples TRBV16 to TRBJ2-7; 9 bases are shared with TRBD2. J gave up 7 bases and V 4 bases, and 14 bases lay outside the gene matches. The CDR3 is 16 amino acids. Germline lookup yields CDR1 KGHSY and CDR2 FQNENV. The CDR3 nucleotides are TGTGCCAGCAGCCCATCTCAGGGGACCGCGGGGGGGGAGCAGTACTTC. Translation: CASSPSQGTAGGEQYF.

The chain has TRBV28 and TRBJ2-6, with D possibly TRBD1 on 6 matching bases. Germline CDR1 MDHEN, CDR2 SYDVKM. This CDR3 comprises 16 residues. The V end was cut by 2 bases, the J end by 0 bases, with 8 bases between. CDR3 region: CASSLDRNSGANVLTF. The CDR3 region has the DNA TGTGCCAGCAGTTTAGACAGGAACTCTGGGGCCAACGTCCTGACTTTC. The full variable domain, rest sourced from reference TRBV28 and TRBJ2-6, is DVKVTQSSRYLVKRTGEKVFLECVQDMDHENMFWYRQDPGLGLRLIYFSYDVKMKEKGDIPEGYSVSREKKERFSLILESASTNQTSMYLCASSLDRNSGANVLTFGAGSRLTVL.

This chain joins TRBV7-2 and TRBJ2-3; tentatively, D is TRBD2 (6 bases). The CDR3 extends over 14 amino acids. Trimming pared 0 bases from V and 5 bases from J, leaving 9 bases between. The germline gives CDR1 SGHTA, CDR2 FQGNSA. Here the CDR3 reads CASSLAGGIDTQYF. In nucleotides, the CDR3 is TGTGCCAGCAGCTTAGCGGGAGGTATAGATACGCAGTATTTT.

This sequence joins TRBV30 and TRBJ2-5; the D gene is possibly TRBD2 (5 bases). The CDR3 has 18 amino acids. Trimming stripped 4 bases from V and 1 base from J, with 25 bases between. Germline values: CDR1 GTSNPN, CDR2 SVGIG (reference sequence). CDR3 bases: TGTGCCTGGATCCCGGGTCCATTGAGGGTAACGGCCCAAGAGACCCAGTACTTC. It translates to CAWIPGPLRVTAQETQYF.

This clone was seen just once. This sequence joins TRBV6-5 and TRBJ2-1; TRBD2 aligns across 9 bases. The V gene end was trimmed by 0 bases and the J gene end by 8 bases; junction bases not matched to a gene: 8. The CDR3 covers 16 residues. Germline values: CDR1 MNHEY, CDR2 SVGAGI. The CDR3 DNA reads TGTGCCAGCAGTTACTCGGGCGGGAGGGCCCGCTATGAGCAGTTCTTC. Protein product: CASSYSGGRARYEQFF.

V gene TRBV18 combines with J gene TRBJ2-4; D is uncertain. The germline CDR1 and CDR2 sequences are KGHSH and LQKENI. This CDR3 spans 15 amino acids. V lost 3 bases to trimming and J lost 3 bases, with 12 bases between them. CDR3 DNA sequence: TGTGCCAGCTCACCTCCAACTGGCGGCAAAAACATTCAGTACTTC. Its translation: CASSPPTGGKNIQYF.